This TCR beta chain was sequenced during a study of T cell responses to AZD1222 COVID-19 vaccine (dated by TCRdb to the early 2020s). Notes on the research overall: A total of 233 trial participants underwent TCR sequencing, of whom 200 to 220 had received two doses of AZD1222 and about 26 had received two doses of the MenACWY control vaccine. Trial participants were enrolled by age into 18-55, 56-69 and 70-plus year subgroups, with roughly 150, 30 and 60 TCR-sequenced participants respectively.

A distance of 14 bases separates the germline ends of V and J, which lose 1 base and 8 bases respectively. The germline V gene provides CDR1 MGHRA and CDR2 YSYEKL. From its cysteine to its phenylalanine, the CDR3 spans 14 amino acids. The read is trimmed to its CDR3 DNA, 42 bases read in frame from base 1. The CDR3 regions of human TCRbeta chains were analyzed by immunosequencing. The authors' analysis ran thus. Repertoire TCRs were matched against a reference library of SARS-CoV-2-specific TCRs generated with the MIRA antigen-specificity platform. Breadth meant the fraction of unique TCRs that were SARS-CoV-2-associated, whereas depth meant the fraction of total T cells that were SARS-CoV-2-associated. Using the MIRA data, every spike-specific TCR was mapped to the spike region that the TCR reacted to and assigned to either a CD4 or a CD8 class. Log10-transformed breadth and depth values were compared by one-way ANOVA with Sidak's multiple comparisons tests. In its TCRdb copy, this immuneACCESS table keeps in-frame sequences only and misses some clones. Where compared with another copy, unresolved V genes explain less than half of these, and the others have no known cause. V, J and clone size derive from that table, while D and trimming were established from the DNA sequence. A total of about 160,000 clones appear in this sample, about 93% of them only once. The ten largest make up under 4% of the sample.

Summary of the overall study and its limitations: Conclusions about previously exposed vaccinees are limited because only a handful of AZD1222 recipients were SARS-CoV-2 seropositive at baseline. Participants were mostly white British and included more females than males, and it was suggested by the authors that clonal diversity may have been underestimated. No day 14 peak-response samples were available, so repertoires were characterized only after the peak T cell response. The 56-69-year group was small, and its depth increase did not reach significance, likely because of low power. The whole spike protein was spanned by vaccine-associated CD4 TCRs, and dominant responses were seen in regions 160-218 and 743-854. Spike-specific TCR breadth and depth rose significantly after two AZD1222 doses compared with day 0 and with MenACWY recipients. Reportedly, close to half of the unique spike-specific TCRs recognized epitopes lying outside the regions that are mutated in the B.1.351 and B.1.1.7 variants.

The time point label of this sample denotes: about 28 days (+/-7) after the second vaccine dose. AZD1222 recipients given second doses at about 4 weeks or at about 12 weeks were pooled, since spike-specific TCR depth and breadth were not found to differ between the two schedules. Samples from vaccinated people were obtained from the UK trials COV001 and COV002, which included a single-blind randomized controlled phase 2/3 trial of AZD1222 (ChAdOx1 nCoV-19) in healthy adults. Trial participant PBMC samples were collected at day 0 and day 28 after the second dose for TCRbeta chain sequencing. A word on this clone: Its recognized antigen is unknown. Per-nucleotide qualities are absent, and no much larger clonotype sits a single base away.

This clonotype originated in an adult who received the AZD1222 COVID-19 vaccine. The chain links TRBV4-1 with TRBJ1-2; the D gene identity is not certain. Sequenced here: peripheral blood, sampled 28 days after the second AZD1222 dose. Read as DNA, the sequence is TGCGCCAGCAGCCAAGTCCATCCCCCGCTAGGCTACACCTTC. Its coded protein is CASSQVHPPLGYTF.